A selection of T cell receptor beta chains follows, all from one sample in a study of blood T cell repertoires in COVID-19. Libraries were prepared by immunoSEQ multiplex PCR; TCRdb keeps only in-frame clonotypes and omits some of them. Here the sample spans roughly 150,000 clones, about 80% being singletons. Sequencing was carried out using peripheral blood. These receptors originate from a woman of 80 years or more with acute or convalescent COVID-19. Both conserved end residues are part of each CDR3. A D gene is named only where the DNA matches it firmly. Rows give clone size only sometimes, using once, few, many, or a class for an expanded clone.

V: TRBV19; size: NA; J: TRBJ2-7; D: TRBD1; DNA: TGTGCCAGTAGTGGACTCGGGACAGGAGCCTACGAGCAGTACTTC; CDR3: CASSGLGTGAYEQYF
V: TRBV7-9; size: few; J: TRBJ2-5; D: TRBD2; DNA: TGTGCCAGCAGCCGTAGCGGGAACCAAGAGACCCAGTACTTC; CDR3: CASSRSGNQETQYF
V: TRBV5-5; size: NA; J: TRBJ1-5; D: NA; DNA: TGTGCCAGCAGCCAAGACGGGGTCCAGCCCCAGCATTTT; CDR3: CASSQDGVQPQHF
V: TRBV7-9; size: NA; J: TRBJ2-7; D: TRBD1; DNA: TGTGCCAGCAGCTTAGCGGGACAGGGTTACGAGCAGTACTTC; CDR3: CASSLAGQGYEQYF
V: TRBV19; size: NA; J: TRBJ2-5; D: NA; DNA: TGTGCCAGTAGTCCGCCCTTGCCCCGCGCGGAGACCCAGTACTTC; CDR3: CASSPPLPRAETQYF
V: TRBV1; size: NA; J: TRBJ1-5; D: NA; DNA: TGCACCAGCAGCAGGGAGCGGGTTCAGCCCCAGCATTTT; CDR3: CTSSRERVQPQHF
V: TRBV7-2; size: NA; J: TRBJ1-4; D: NA; DNA: TGTGCCACCCGTAGATCTAATGAAAAACTGTTTTTT; CDR3: CATRRSNEKLFF
V: TRBV9; size: NA; J: TRBJ2-7; D: NA; DNA: TGTGCCAGCAGCGTAGAGGAGGGCAGATCCTACGAGCAGTACTTC; CDR3: CASSVEEGRSYEQYF
V: TRBV18; size: NA; J: TRBJ2-1; D: TRBD2; DNA: TGTGCCAGCTCAACTAGCGGGAGGGCTGATGAGCAGTTCTTC; CDR3: CASSTSGRADEQFF
V: TRBV30; size: NA; J: TRBJ2-1; D: TRBD2; DNA: TGTGCCTGGACCCCACTAGCGGGGGGTAGCTCCTACAATGAGCAGTTCTTC; CDR3: CAWTPLAGGSSYNEQFF
V: TRBV4-3; size: few; J: TRBJ2-3; D: TRBD1; DNA: TGCGCCAGCAGCCAAGAGGTACAGGGGGCTACAGATACGCAGTATTTT; CDR3: CASSQEVQGATDTQYF
V: TRBV5-1; size: few; J: TRBJ1-4; D: NA; DNA: TGCGCCAGCAGCTCCGGCCGGGGGGACGAAAAACTGTTTTTT; CDR3: CASSSGRGDEKLFF
V: TRBV18; size: once; J: TRBJ1-2; D: NA; DNA: TGTGCCAGCTCACCCTCACTCTTAGAAGACAGGTTCTATGGCTACACCTTC; CDR3: CASSPSLLEDRFYGYTF
V: TRBV5-1; size: NA; J: TRBJ1-1; D: TRBD1; DNA: TGCGCCAGCAGCTCCACGAGGACAGGGGGCAGGGACACTGAAGCTTTCTTT; CDR3: CASSSTRTGGRDTEAFF
V: TRBV7-9; size: NA; J: TRBJ2-5; D: NA; DNA: TGTGCCAGCAGCCCTGCCGCGAAGACCCAGTACTTC; CDR3: CASSPAAKTQYF
V: TRBV4-1; size: NA; J: TRBJ1-2; D: NA; DNA: TGCGCCAGCAGCCAAGTAGAATCTAACTATGGCTACACCTTC; CDR3: CASSQVESNYGYTF
V: TRBV29-1; size: NA; J: TRBJ2-1; D: TRBD1; DNA: TGCAGCGTTGGGACAGGGCGCTCCTACAATGAGCAGTTCTTC; CDR3: CSVGTGRSYNEQFF
V: TRBV5-1; size: NA; J: TRBJ2-2; D: NA; DNA: TGCGCCAGCGGGATTGGGGCCCCACCCAACACCGGGGAGCTGTTTTTT; CDR3: CASGIGAPPNTGELFF
V: TRBV19; size: NA; J: TRBJ1-4; D: NA; DNA: TGTGCCAGTAGTACTCAGGGGACGGCTAATGAAAAACTGTTTTTT; CDR3: CASSTQGTANEKLFF
V: TRBV5-8; size: NA; J: TRBJ2-7; D: NA; DNA: TGTGCCAGCAGCCCCGAGGGCTTCAAGCAGTACTTC; CDR3: CASSPEGFKQYF
V: TRBV21-1; size: NA; J: TRBJ2-7; D: NA; DNA: TGTGCCAGCAGGGCGGCGAACAGGGGATTACAGCAGTACTTC; CDR3: CASRAANRGLQQYF